These 8 T cell receptor beta chains originate from one sample sequenced in a study of beta chain features in type 1 diabetes. Expressed TCRB transcripts got sequenced, as all isolated RNA was reverse transcribed. Using immunoSEQ multiplex PCR, the repertoire was profiled, and TCRdb retains in-frame clones only, with some absent. The profile shows 850,000 to 900,000 clones, 15% to 20% of them singletons. Material for sequencing was naive CD4+ T cells from blood. Source of these receptors: a woman between 18 and 29 years old in good health.

The rearrangement uses TRBV7-3 and TRBJ2-1, with D possibly being TRBD1 (5 bases). CDR1 and CDR2 (germline): SGHTA, FQGTGA. The germline V and J ends were trimmed by 4 bases and 0 bases, with 7 bases remaining between them. The CDR3 spans 14 residues. CDR3: CASSYDSSYNEQFF. DNA of the CDR3: TGTGCCAGCAGCTATGACAGCTCCTACAATGAGCAGTTCTTC.

The rearrangement joins TRBV7-9 to TRBJ2-2, with 7 bases that match TRBD2. CDR1 is SEHNR and CDR2 is FQNEAQ in the germline V gene (reference sequence). Losses at the gene ends were 5 bases for V and 0 bases for J; bases not matched to a gene: 3. The CDR3 is 15 residues long. The CDR3: CASSVGRPNTGELFF. CDR3 DNA: TGTGCCAGCAGCGTCGGGAGGCCGAACACCGGGGAGCTGTTTTTT.

This clone was found a few times. The chain combines TRBV25-1 with TRBJ2-7; D possibly corresponds to TRBD1 (6 bases). The CDR3 extends over 12 amino acids. Germline CDR1 is MGHDK and CDR2 is SYGVNS. V lost 8 bases to trimming and J lost 6 bases, with 14 bases between them. DNA for the CDR3: TGTGCCAGCCTACAGGGTTTGGGCGAGCAGTACTTC. It codes for CASLQGLGEQYF.

The V gene is TRBV10-3, the J gene TRBJ2-7; 7 positions match TRBD2. The CDR3 contains 16 residues. Unmatched junction bases numbered 12, after V lost 5 bases and J lost 2 bases. Looked up from germline, CDR1 is ENHRY and CDR2 is SYGVKD. CDR3: CAISTTAGRETYEQYF. The CDR3 DNA follows: TGTGCCATCAGTACCACGGCAGGGAGGGAGACCTACGAGCAGTACTTC.

This clone was counted a few times. The CDR3 bases are TGTGCCAGCTCACGGAACCGGGATCCCAATGAGCAGTTCTTC. Its translation: CASSRNRDPNEQFF. The rearrangement links TRBV18 to TRBJ2-1, with a weak D call TRBD2 (5 bases). This CDR3 has 14 residues. V was shortened by 4 bases and J by 6 bases, with 13 bases between the two germline ends. In germline, CDR1 is KGHSH, CDR2 LQKENI.

The CDR3 here is CAISEHGLGTLSGANVLTF. CDR3 coding DNA: TGTGCCATCAGTGAGCATGGGTTGGGAACCCTCTCTGGGGCCAACGTCCTGACTTTC. The gene calls are TRBV10-3 and TRBJ2-6, with D hard to call. The CDR3 has 19 amino acids. Deletions cut 2 bases from V and 0 bases from J, with 17 bases between. CDR1 is ENHRY and CDR2 is SYGVKD in the germline V gene.

Only a few counts were recorded for this clone. This chain joins TRBV5-4 and TRBJ2-7, with D possibly TRBD1 on 6 matching bases. The V gene lost 2 bases and the J gene lost 5 bases, with 8 bases spanning the gap. This CDR3 is built from 12 residues. Germline V gene sequence: CDR1 SGHNT, CDR2 YYREEE (reference sequence). The CDR3 DNA reads as TGTGCCAGCAGCTTTACAGGGAACGAGCAGTACTTC. Its translation is CASSFTGNEQYF.

The chain is built from TRBV4-3 and TRBJ2-7; either TRBD1 or TRBD2 may fit D (5 bases each). Germline V gene data show CDR1 as LGHNA and CDR2 as YSLEER. V was shortened by 4 bases and J by 2 bases, with 15 bases between the two germline ends. The CDR3 length is 15 residues. The CDR3 protein is CASSLTRDPAYEQYF. The CDR3 bases are TGCGCCAGCAGCCTTACCAGGGACCCAGCCTACGAGCAGTACTTC.